This TCR beta chain was captured in a study of OX40 agonist ivuxolimab in advanced cancers. The study's findings and limits: The study observed clonal expansion of CD4+ and CD8+ blood T cells by week 6 at 0.1 to 3.0 mg/kg. Expanded clones tended on average to be more numerous among CD8+ T cells than CD4+. Among the lowest peripheral clonal expansion occurred in 0.1-3.0 mg/kg partial responders. Several nonresponders also turned out to have low normalized T-cell clonal expansion.

This clone appeared a single time. As yet, its antigen is unknown. The V end was cut by 1 base, the J end by 0 bases, with 10 bases between. Germline V gene sequence: CDR1 SGHTA, CDR2 FQGNSA. The CDR3 is 16 residues long. Measured with immunoSEQ multiplex PCR; TCRdb has only the in-frame clones, and not every one. The top ten hold more than 0.9% of the sample, which has 50,000 to 70,000 clones, about nine tenths seen once. The source material was CD4+ or CD8+ T cells sorted from blood, sampled in a trial of the OX40 agonist ivuxolimab. The sequence came from an adult with an advanced solid tumor such as melanoma, head and neck, liver or kidney cancer. The rearrangement uses TRBV7-2 and TRBJ1-3; weak D call: TRBD1 (5 bases). CDR3 protein: CASSLGARVSGNTIYF. CDR3 nucleotide sequence: TGTGCCAGCAGCTTAGGGGCCAGGGTCTCTGGAAACACCATATATTTT.